This T cell receptor (beta chain) was retrieved from a study of T cell responses to AZD1222 COVID-19 vaccine. Study-wide findings and caveats: Across the whole spike, CD4 TCRs peaked at regions 160-218 and 743-854. Repertoires were obtained solely post-peak T cell response. Only five or six individuals given AZD1222 were seropositive at baseline.

Here immunoSEQ multiplex PCR was the method, and the copy in TCRdb shows in-frame clones only, minus some. Of 25,000 to 30,000 clones in the sample, approximately 88% were seen once. In regard to this clone: Its cognate antigen is unknown.

Germline assignment: CDR1 MNHNS and CDR2 SASEGT. The germline V and J ends were trimmed by 2 bases and 10 bases, with 9 bases remaining between them. The CDR3 consists of 13 residues. The origin of this receptor is an adult in good health. This material consisted of peripheral blood, taken on day 0 of AZD1222 vaccination. The chain has TRBV6-1 and TRBJ1-6; no clear D. The CDR3 protein is CASSEQVGSPLHF. CDR3 nucleotide sequence: TGTGCCAGCAGTGAACAAGTGGGATCACCCCTCCACTTT.